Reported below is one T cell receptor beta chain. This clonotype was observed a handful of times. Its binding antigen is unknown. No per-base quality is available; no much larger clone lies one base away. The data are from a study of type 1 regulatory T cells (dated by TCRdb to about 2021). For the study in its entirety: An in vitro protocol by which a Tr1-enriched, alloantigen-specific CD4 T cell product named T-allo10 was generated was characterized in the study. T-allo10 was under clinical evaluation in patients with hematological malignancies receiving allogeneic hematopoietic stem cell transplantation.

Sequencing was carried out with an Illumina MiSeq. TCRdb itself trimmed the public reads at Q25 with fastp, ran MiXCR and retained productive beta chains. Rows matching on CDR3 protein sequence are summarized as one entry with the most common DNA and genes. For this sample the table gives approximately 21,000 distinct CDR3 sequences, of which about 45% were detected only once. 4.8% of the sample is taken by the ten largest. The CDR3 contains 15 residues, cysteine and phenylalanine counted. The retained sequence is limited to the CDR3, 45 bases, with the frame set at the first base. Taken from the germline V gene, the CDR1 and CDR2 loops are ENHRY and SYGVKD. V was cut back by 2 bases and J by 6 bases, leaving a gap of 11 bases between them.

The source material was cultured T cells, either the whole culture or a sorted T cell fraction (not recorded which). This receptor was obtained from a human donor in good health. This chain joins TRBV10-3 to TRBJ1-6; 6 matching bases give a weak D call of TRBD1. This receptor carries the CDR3 CAISEMGAVNSPLHF. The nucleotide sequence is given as TGTGCCATCAGTGAGATGGGGGCAGTTAATTCACCCCTCCACTTT.